Here is one TCR beta chain with its context. This specimen comes from a study of blood T cell repertoires in COVID-19. About the research overall: Acute and convalescent COVID-19 samples came from the United States, Italy and Spain. T cells, B-cell-depleted T cells, or PBMCs provided the cDNA or gDNA that served as material.

Per the original methods: For nucleated cells, counts were estimated from reference gene primer amplification. Sequencing was performed with immunoSEQ multiplex PCR; in TCRdb, only in-frame clones are kept and a portion is missing. Clonal size and the V and J genes are those of that table, whereas D and trimming came from the DNA. The table includes more than 95,000 clones, about 80% detected once. Trimming took 6 bases from V and 5 from J; bases not matched to a gene: 5. Germline V gene lookup returns CDR1 WSHSY and CDR2 SAAADI. This CDR3 comprises 14 residues. The receptor comes from a man of 80 years or more with acute or convalescent COVID-19. The gene calls are TRBV10-2 and TRBJ2-5, with TRBD2 identical over 11 bases. The sequenced sample was peripheral blood. The CDR3 DNA reads TGCGCCAGCAGCTCTAGCGGGAGGTACGAGACCCAGTACTTC. Its translation: CASSSSGRYETQYF.